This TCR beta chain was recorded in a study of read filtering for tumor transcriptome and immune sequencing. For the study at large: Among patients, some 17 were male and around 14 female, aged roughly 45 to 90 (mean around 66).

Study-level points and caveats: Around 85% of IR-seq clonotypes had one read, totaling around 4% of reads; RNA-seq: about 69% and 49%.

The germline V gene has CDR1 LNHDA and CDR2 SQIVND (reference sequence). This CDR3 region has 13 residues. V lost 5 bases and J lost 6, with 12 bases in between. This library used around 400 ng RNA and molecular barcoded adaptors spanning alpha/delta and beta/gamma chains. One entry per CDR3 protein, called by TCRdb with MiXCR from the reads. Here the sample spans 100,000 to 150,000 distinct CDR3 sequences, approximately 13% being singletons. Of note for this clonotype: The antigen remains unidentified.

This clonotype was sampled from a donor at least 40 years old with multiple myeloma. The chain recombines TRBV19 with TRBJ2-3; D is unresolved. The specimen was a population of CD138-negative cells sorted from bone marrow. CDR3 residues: CASSDLVADTQYF. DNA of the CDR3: TGTGCCAGTAGTGACCTAGTCGCTGATACGCAGTATTTT.